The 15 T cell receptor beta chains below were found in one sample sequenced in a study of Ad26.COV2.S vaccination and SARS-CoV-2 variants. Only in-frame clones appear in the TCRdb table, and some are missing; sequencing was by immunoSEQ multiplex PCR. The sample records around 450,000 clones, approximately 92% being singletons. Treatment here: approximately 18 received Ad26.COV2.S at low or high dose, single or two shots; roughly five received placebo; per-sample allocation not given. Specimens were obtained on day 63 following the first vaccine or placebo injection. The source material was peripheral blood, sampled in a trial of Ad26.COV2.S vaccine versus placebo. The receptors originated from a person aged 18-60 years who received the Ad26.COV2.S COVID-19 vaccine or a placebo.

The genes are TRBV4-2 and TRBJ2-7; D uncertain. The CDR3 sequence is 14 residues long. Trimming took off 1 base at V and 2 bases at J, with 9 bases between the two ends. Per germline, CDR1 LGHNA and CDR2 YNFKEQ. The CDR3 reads CASSQGAPPYEQYF. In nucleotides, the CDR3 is TGTGCCAGCAGCCAAGGGGCACCTCCCTACGAGCAGTACTTC.

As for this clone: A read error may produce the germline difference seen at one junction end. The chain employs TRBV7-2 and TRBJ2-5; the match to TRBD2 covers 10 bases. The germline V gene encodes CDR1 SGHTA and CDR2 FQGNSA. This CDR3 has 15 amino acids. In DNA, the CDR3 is TGTGCCAGCAGTCCGGGACTAGCGACTCAAGGGACCCAGTACTTC. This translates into CASSPGLATQGTQYF.

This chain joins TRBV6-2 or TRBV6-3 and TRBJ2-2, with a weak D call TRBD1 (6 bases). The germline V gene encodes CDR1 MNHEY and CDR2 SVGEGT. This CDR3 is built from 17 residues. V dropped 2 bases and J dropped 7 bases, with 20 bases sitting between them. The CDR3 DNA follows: TGTGCCAGCAGTTACGATATCGACGGCACCAGGGGCGGGGAGCTGTTTTTT. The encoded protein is CASSYDIDGTRGGELFF.

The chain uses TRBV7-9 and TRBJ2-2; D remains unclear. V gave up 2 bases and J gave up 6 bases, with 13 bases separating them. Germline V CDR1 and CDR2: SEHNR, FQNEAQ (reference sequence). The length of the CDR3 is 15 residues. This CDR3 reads CASSLNPVRPGELFF. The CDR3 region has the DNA TGTGCCAGCAGCTTAAATCCCGTTAGGCCCGGGGAGCTGTTTTTT.

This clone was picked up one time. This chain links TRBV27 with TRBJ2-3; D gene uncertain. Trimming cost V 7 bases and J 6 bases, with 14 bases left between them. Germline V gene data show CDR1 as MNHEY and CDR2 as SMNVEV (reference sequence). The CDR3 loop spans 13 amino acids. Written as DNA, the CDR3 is TGTGCCAGCATGACCTGGGGTGGGGATACGCAGTATTTT. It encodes CASMTWGGDTQYF.

CDR3 nucleotides: TGCGCCAGCAGCCAATCAGCTCTAGCGGGGTATAGCACAGATACGCAGTATTTT. Translating it yields CASSQSALAGYSTDTQYF. The chain couples TRBV4-3 to TRBJ2-3, with 9 positions matching TRBD2. This CDR3 is 18 amino acids long. Germline V gives CDR1 LGHNA, CDR2 YSLEER. The junction had 9 bases not matched to a gene; V was cut back by 2 bases and J by 0 bases.

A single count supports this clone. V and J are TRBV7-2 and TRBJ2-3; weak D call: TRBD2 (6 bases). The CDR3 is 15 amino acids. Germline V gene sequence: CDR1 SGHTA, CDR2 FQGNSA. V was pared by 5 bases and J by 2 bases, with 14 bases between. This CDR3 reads CASSLFGGDTDTQYF. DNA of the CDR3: TGTGCCAGCAGCCTGTTCGGGGGAGACACAGATACGCAGTATTTT. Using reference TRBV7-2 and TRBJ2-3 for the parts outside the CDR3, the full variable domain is GAGVSQSPSNKVTEKGKDVELRCDPISGHTALYWYRQSLGQGLEFLIYFQGNSAPDKSGLPSDRFSAERTGGSVSTLTIQRTQQEDSAVYLCASSLFGGDTDTQYFGPGTRLTVL.

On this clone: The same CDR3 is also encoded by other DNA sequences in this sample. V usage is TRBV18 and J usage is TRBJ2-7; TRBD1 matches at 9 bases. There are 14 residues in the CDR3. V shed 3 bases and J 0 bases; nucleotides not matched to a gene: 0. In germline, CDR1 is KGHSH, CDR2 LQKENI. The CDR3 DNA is TGTGCCAGCTCACCGGGACAGGGCTCCTACGAGCAGTACTTC. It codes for CASSPGQGSYEQYF.

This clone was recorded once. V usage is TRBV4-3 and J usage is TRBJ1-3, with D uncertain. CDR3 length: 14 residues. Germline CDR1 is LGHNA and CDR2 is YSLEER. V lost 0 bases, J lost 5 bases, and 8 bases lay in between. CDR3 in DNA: TGCGCCAGCAGCCAAGAGGGAACGCGAAACACCATATATTTT. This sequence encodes CASSQEGTRNTIYF.

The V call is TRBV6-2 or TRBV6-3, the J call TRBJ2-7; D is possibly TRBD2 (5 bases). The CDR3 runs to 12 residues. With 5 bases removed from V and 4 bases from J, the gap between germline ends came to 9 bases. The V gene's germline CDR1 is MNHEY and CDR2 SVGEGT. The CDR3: CASSAGLYEQYV. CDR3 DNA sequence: TGTGCCAGCAGTGCAGGACTGTACGAGCAGTACGTC.

This chain's CDR3 is CASSKTPCRGMSCSYEQYV. For the CDR3, the DNA is TGTGCCAGCAGCAAAACTCCTTGCAGGGGTATGAGTTGCTCCTACGAGCAGTACGTC. The chain employs TRBV21-1 and TRBJ2-7; TRBD1 is the table's D call and was not checked against the DNA. TRBV21-1 is a listed pseudogene. The CDR3 runs to 19 residues.

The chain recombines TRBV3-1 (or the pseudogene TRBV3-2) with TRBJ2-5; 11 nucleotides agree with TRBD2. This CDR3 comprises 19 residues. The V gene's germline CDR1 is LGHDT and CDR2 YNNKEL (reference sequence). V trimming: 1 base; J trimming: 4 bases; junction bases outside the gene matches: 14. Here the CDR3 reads CASSQGPHRSGGAGETQYF. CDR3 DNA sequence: TGTGCCAGCAGCCAAGGCCCCCATCGTAGCGGGGGGGCGGGAGAGACCCAGTACTTC.

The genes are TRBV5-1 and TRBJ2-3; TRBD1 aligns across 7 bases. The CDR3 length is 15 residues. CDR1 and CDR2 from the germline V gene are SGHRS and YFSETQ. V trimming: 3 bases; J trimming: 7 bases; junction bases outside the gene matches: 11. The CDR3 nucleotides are TGCGCCAGCAGCTCGGGACAGCGAATTCCATATACGCAGTATTTT. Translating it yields CASSSGQRIPYTQYF.

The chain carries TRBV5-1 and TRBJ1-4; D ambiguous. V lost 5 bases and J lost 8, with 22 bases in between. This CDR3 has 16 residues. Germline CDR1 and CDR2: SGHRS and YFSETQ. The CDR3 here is CASSSSARFSEEKLFF. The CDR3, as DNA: TGCGCCAGCAGTTCCTCAGCGAGGTTCAGTGAGGAAAAACTGTTTTTT.

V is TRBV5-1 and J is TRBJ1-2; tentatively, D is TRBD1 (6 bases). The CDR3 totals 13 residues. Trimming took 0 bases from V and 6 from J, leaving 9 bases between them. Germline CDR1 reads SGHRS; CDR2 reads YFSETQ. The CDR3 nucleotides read TGCGCCAGCAGCTTGGGGCAGGGGAATGGCTACACCTTC. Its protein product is CASSLGQGNGYTF.